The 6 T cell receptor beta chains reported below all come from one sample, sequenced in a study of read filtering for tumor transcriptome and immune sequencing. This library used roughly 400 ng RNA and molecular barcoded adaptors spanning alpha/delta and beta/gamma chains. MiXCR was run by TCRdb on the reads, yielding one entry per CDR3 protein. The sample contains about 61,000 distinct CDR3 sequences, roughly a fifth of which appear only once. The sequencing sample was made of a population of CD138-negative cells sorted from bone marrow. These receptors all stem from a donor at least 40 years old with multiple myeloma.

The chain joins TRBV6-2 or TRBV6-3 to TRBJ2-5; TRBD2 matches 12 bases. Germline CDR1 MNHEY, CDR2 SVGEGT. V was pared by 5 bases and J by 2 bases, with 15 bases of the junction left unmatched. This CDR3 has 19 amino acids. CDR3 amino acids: CASSKWTSGANPTQETQYF. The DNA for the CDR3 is TGTGCCAGCAGTAAATGGACTAGCGGGGCCAATCCGACACAAGAGACCCAGTACTTC.

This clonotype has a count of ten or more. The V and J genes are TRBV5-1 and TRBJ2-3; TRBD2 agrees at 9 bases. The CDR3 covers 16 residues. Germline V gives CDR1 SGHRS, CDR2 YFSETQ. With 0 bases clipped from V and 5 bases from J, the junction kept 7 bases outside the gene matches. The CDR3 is CASSLDGGGAGDTQYF. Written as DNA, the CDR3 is TGCGCCAGCAGCTTGGACGGCGGGGGGGCCGGAGATACGCAGTATTTT.

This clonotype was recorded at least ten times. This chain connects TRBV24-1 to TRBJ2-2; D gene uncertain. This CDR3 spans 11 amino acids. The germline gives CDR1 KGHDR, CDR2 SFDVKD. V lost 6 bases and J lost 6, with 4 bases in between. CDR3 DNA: TGTGCCACCAGTAATTCCGGGGAGCTGTTTTTT. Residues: CATSNSGELFF.

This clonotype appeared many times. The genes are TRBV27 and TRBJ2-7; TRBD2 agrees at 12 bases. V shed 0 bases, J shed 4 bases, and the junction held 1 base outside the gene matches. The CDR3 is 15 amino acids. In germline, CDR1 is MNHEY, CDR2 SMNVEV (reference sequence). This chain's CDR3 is CASSLSGTSGYEQYF. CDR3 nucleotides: TGTGCCAGCAGTTTATCCGGGACTAGCGGGTACGAGCAGTACTTC.

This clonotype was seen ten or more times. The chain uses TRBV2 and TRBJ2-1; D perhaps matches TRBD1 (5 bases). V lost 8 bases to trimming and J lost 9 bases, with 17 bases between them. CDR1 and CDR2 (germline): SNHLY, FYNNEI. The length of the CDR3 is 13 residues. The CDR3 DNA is TGTGCCAGCGTCGCACAGGTATCTGTTGAGCAGTTCTTC. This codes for CASVAQVSVEQFF.

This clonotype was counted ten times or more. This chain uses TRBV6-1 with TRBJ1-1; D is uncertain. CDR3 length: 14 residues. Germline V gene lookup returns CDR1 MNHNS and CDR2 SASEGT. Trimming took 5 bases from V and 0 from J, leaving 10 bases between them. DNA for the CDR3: TGTGCCAGCAGTCAAGTGGGGATGAACACTGAAGCTTTCTTT. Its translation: CASSQVGMNTEAFF.